The 6 T cell receptor beta chains reported below all come from one sample, sequenced in a study of T cells in women clearing cervical HPV infection. Some clones are missing from TCRdb's copy, which holds only in-frame ones; the method was immunoSEQ multiplex PCR. The table for this sample gives about 16,000 clones. The specimen was blood buffy coat. The source of these receptors is a woman between 18 and 75 years old with a cervical HPV16 infection that either progressed to CIN3+ or cleared (not recorded which).

With respect to this clone: Read coverage stops 3 residues before the CDR3 terminus; the germline J gene supplies the remainder. This rearrangement joins TRBV2 to TRBJ2-3; 15 positions match TRBD2. The germline gives CDR1 SNHLY, CDR2 FYNNEI. The CDR3 sequence is 17 residues long. V was clipped by 3 bases and J by 7 bases; unmatched bases: 8. CDR3 DNA, as far as it was read: TGTGCCAGCAGTGACGGACTAGCGGGGGGGCCAAGGAATACG. Encoded protein: CASSDGLAGGPRNT. The full CDR3 reads CASSDGLAGGPRNTQYF.

Details on this clone: The CDR3 end falls 3 residues outside the read, so it is completed with the germline J gene. J is TRBJ2-7 and V is TRBV5-4, with 10 bases fitting TRBD1. Trimming cost V 3 bases and J 4 bases; bases outside gene matches: 1. The CDR3 is 13 residues long. Germline CDR1 SGHNT, CDR2 YYREEE (reference sequence). The covered CDR3 bases are TGTGCCAGCAGCTGGGGACAGGGGTACGAG. It specifies CASSWGQGYE. The whole CDR3 sequence is CASSWGQGYEQYF.

This clone counts as medium-sized (0.01 to 0.1%) by frequency. The missing CDR3 end, 3 residues past where the read stops, is filled in from the germline J gene. This chain uses TRBV24-1 with TRBJ2-5, with 10 nucleotides matching TRBD2. V lost 4 bases, J lost 2 bases, and 6 bases stayed unmatched. This CDR3 region has 16 residues. Germline CDR1 KGHDR, CDR2 SFDVKD. CDR3 DNA (partial): TGTGCCACCAGTGACCAACTAGCGGGGTATCAAGAGACC. It specifies CATSDQLAGYQET. The full-length CDR3 reads as CATSDQLAGYQETQYF.

Concerning this clone: The read ends 3 residues before the CDR3 terminus; that terminus is restored from the germline J gene. This chain connects TRBV19 to TRBJ1-1; D perhaps matches TRBD1 (5 bases). Germline values: CDR1 LNHDA, CDR2 SQIVND (reference sequence). CDR3 size: 13 residues. The V end lost 6 bases, the J end lost 3 bases, and 11 bases lay between the germline ends. CDR3 residues: CASRYRSDTEAFF. CDR3 DNA (partial): TGTGCCAGTAGATACAGGTCGGACACTGAA.

Regarding this clone: The read terminates 3 residues ahead of where the CDR3 ends, so the germline J gene completes it. This chain connects TRBV5-1 to TRBJ2-3; 14 bases are shared with TRBD2. The CDR3 has 16 amino acids. Germline CDR1 reads SGHRS; CDR2 reads YFSETQ. CDR3 DNA, as far as it was read: TGCGCCAGCAGCTTAACCGGGACTAGCGGGGGTGAGACG. The encoded protein is CASSLTGTSGGET. The whole CDR3 reads CASSLTGTSGGETQYF. Full variable domain (missing parts from reference TRBV5-1 and TRBJ2-3): KAGVTQTPRYLIKTRGQQVTLSCSPISGHRSVSWYQQTPGQGLQFLFEYFSETQRNKGNFPGRFSGRQFSNSRSEMNVSTLELGDSALYLCASSLTGTSGGETQYFGPGTRLTVL.

In the case of this clone: The CDR3 end is not reached by the read, which stops 3 residues before it; the germline J gene fills it in. The chain couples TRBV7-3 to TRBJ2-1; 10 nucleotides agree with TRBD2. Germline CDR1 SGHTA, CDR2 FQGTGA. Germline trimming cut 5 bases from V and 8 bases from J; bases unmatched to any gene: 12. The CDR3 totals 16 residues. The sequenced CDR3 bases are TGTGCCAGCAGCCTATGGGGACTAGCGTCCGGGGATGAG. As protein: CASSLWGLASGDE. The whole CDR3 region reads CASSLWGLASGDEQFF.